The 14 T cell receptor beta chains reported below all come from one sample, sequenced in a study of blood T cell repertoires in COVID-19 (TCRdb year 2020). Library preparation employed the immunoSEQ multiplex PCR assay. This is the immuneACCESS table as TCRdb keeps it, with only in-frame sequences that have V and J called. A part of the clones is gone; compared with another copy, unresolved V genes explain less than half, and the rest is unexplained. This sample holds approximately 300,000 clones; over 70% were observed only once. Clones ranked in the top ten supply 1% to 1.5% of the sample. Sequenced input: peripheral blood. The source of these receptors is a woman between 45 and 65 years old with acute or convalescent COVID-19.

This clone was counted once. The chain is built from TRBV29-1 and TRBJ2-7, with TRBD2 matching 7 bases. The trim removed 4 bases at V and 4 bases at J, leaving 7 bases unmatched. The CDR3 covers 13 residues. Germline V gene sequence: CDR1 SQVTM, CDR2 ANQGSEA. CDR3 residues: CSVARGSGYEQYF. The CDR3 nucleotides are TGCAGCGTTGCGCGCGGGAGCGGTTACGAGCAGTACTTC.

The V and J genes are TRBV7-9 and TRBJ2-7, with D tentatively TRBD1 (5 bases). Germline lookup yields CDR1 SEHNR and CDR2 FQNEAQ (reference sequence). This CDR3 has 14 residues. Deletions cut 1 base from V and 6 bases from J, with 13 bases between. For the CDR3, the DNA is TGTGCCAGCAGCTTAGATTATACAGGTCGCGAGCAGTACGTC. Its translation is CASSLDYTGREQYV.

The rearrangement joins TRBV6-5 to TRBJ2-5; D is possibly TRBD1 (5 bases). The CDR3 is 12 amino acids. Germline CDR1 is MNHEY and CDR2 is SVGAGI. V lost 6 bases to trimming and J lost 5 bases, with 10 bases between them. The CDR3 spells CASRWGRETQYF. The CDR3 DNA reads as TGTGCCAGCAGATGGGGCCGGGAGACCCAGTACTTC.

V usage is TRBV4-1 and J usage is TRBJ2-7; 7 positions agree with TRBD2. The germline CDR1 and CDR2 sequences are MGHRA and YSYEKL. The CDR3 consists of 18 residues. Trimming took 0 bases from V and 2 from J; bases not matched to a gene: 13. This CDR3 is CASSQESRASGRPYEQYF. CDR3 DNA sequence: TGCGCCAGCAGCCAAGAAAGTAGGGCTAGCGGACGACCCTACGAGCAGTACTTC.

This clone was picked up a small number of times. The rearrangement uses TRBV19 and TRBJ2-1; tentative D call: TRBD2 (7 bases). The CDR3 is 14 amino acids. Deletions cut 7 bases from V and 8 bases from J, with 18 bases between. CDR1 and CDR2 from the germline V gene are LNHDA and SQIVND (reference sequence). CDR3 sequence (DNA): TGTGCCAGTACTAATGGGGGGGGCATGGATGAGCAGTTCTTC. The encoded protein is CASTNGGGMDEQFF.

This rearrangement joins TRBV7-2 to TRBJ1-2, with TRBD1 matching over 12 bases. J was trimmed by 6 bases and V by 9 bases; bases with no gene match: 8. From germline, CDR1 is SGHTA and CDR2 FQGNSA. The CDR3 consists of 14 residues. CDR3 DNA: TGTGCCAGTCGGCGGGGACAGGGGGCTGATGGCTACACCTTC. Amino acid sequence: CASRRGQGADGYTF.

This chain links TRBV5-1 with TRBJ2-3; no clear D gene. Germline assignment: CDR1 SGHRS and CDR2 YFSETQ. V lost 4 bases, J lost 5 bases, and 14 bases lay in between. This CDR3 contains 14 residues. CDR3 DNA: TGCGCCAGCAGCCCAGAATCACAGCAAGATACGCAGTATTTT. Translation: CASSPESQQDTQYF.

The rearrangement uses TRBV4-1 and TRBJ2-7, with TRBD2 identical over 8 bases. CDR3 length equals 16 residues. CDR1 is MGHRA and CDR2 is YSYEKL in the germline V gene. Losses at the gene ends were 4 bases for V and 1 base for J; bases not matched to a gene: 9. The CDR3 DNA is TGCGCCAGCAGCCGCAGCCTTAGCGGGGAGTCCTACGAGCAGTACTTC. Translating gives CASSRSLSGESYEQYF.

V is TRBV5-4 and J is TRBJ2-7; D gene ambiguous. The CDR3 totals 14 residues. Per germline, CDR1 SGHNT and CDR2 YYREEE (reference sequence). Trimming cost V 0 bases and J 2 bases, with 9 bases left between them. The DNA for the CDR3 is TGTGCCAGCAGCTTGGACCAGGAAACCTACGAGCAGTACTTC. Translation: CASSLDQETYEQYF.

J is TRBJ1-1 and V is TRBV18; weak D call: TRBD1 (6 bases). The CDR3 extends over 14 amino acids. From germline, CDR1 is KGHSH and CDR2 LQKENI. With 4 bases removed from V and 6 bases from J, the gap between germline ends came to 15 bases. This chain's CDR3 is CASSQGQRNPEAFF. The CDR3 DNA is TGTGCCAGCTCACAGGGACAACGAAATCCTGAAGCTTTCTTT.

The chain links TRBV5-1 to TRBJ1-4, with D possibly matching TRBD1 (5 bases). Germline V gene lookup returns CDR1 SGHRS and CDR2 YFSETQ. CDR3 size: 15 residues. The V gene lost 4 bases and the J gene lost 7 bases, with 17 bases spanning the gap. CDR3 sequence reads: CASSTGLTTGEKLFF. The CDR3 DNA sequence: TGCGCCAGCAGCACAGGTCTCACTACGGGTGAAAAACTGTTTTTT.

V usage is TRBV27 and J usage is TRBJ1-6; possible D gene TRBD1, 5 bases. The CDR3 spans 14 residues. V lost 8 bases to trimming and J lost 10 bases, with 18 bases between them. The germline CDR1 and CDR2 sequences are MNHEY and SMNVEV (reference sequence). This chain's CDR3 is CASGWGREGSPLHF. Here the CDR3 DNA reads TGTGCCAGCGGATGGGGCAGGGAGGGATCACCCCTCCACTTT.

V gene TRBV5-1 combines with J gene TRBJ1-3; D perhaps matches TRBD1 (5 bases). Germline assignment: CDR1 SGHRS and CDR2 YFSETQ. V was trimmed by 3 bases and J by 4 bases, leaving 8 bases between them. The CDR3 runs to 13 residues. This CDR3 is CASSWGDGNTIYF. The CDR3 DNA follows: TGCGCCAGCAGCTGGGGGGACGGAAACACCATATATTTT.

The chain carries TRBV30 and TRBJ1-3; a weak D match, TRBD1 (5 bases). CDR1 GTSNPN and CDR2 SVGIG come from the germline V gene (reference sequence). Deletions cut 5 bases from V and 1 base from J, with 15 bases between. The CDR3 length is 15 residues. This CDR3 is CAWSLLRGSGNTIYF. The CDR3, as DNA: TGTGCCTGGTCCCTACTGCGGGGGTCTGGAAACACCATATATTTT.